Below, 17 T cell receptor beta chains from the same sample are listed, as sequenced in a study of blood T cell repertoires in COVID-19. Clones were sequenced by immunoSEQ multiplex PCR, and TCRdb holds only the in-frame ones, with some missing. The sample holds tens of thousands of clones, over 75% seen once. Material: peripheral blood. The source is a man older than 75 with active or convalescent COVID-19.

A few counts support this clone. The rearrangement links TRBV18 to TRBJ1-2, with no clear D. Trimming took 3 bases from V and 7 from J, leaving 18 bases between them. The CDR3 is 15 amino acids. Germline assignment: CDR1 KGHSH and CDR2 LQKENI. CDR3 nucleotide sequence: TGTGCCAGCTCACCCCAGGTGTGGGGAGCCTCTGGCTACACCTTC. It codes for CASSPQVWGASGYTF.

The chain uses TRBV5-1 and TRBJ2-1; a possible D gene is TRBD1 (6 bases). The germline V gene has CDR1 SGHRS and CDR2 YFSETQ. This CDR3 spans 15 amino acids. V lost 0 bases, J lost 3 bases, and 10 bases lay in between. Here the CDR3 reads CASSLDREGYNEQFF. CDR3 nucleotides: TGCGCCAGCAGCTTGGACAGGGAAGGCTACAATGAGCAGTTCTTC.

J is TRBJ1-4 and V is TRBV30; maybe TRBD1 (5 bases). Per germline, CDR1 GTSNPN and CDR2 SVGIG (reference sequence). This CDR3 region has 14 residues. Trimming cost V 4 bases and J 4 bases, with 13 bases left between them. This CDR3 reads CAWTNGGSNEKLFF. The DNA for the CDR3 is TGTGCCTGGACCAACGGGGGAAGTAATGAAAAACTGTTTTTT.

This chain uses TRBV19 with TRBJ1-3; D is unresolved. The length of the CDR3 is 14 residues. The V end was cut by 5 bases, the J end by 0 bases, with 8 bases between. The V gene's germline CDR1 is LNHDA and CDR2 SQIVND (reference sequence). The CDR3 sequence is CASSPTRSGNTIYF. DNA for the CDR3: TGTGCCAGTAGTCCGACACGCTCTGGAAACACCATATATTTT.

The V call is TRBV4-3, the J call TRBJ1-2; the D gene is possibly TRBD1 (6 bases). Trimming cost V 4 bases and J 2 bases, with 8 bases left between them. Looked up from germline, CDR1 is LGHNA and CDR2 is YSLEER. The CDR3 extends over 13 amino acids. CDR3 nucleotides: TGCGCCAGCAGCCTTGACAGGAACTATGGCTACACCTTC. This codes for CASSLDRNYGYTF.

In regard to this clone: The germline gene is not matched at one end of the junction; a read error may be the cause. The V call is TRBV14, the J call TRBJ2-1; 13 positions match TRBD2. CDR3 size: 17 residues. Germline lookup yields CDR1 SGHDN and CDR2 FVKESK. The CDR3 DNA reads as TGTGCCAGCAGCCATCCGATACTAGCGGGGGGGCGGAATGAACAGTTCTTC. Encoded protein: CASSHPILAGGRNEQFF. The full variable domain, its missing parts supplied by reference TRBV14 and TRBJ2-1, is EAGVTQFPSHSVIEKGQTVTLRCDPISGHDNLYWYRRVMGKEIKFLLHFVKESKQDESGMPNNRFLAERTGGTYSTLKVQPAELEDSGVYFCASSHPILAGGRNEQFFGPGTRLTVL.

This clone was observed a few times. The J gene is TRBJ1-2, the V gene TRBV6-1; TRBD1 agrees at 9 bases. Germline V CDR1 and CDR2: MNHNS, SASEGT. The CDR3 runs 16 residues. V shed 3 bases, J shed 1 base, and the junction held 6 bases outside the gene matches. The DNA of the CDR3 is TGTGCCAGCAGTGACGGGACAGGGTACCGTAACTATGGCTACACCTTC. It translates to CASSDGTGYRNYGYTF.

J is TRBJ1-2 and V is TRBV15; TRBD1 aligns across 7 bases. The CDR3 covers 13 residues. V lost 7 bases, J lost 8 bases, and 10 bases stayed unmatched. Germline loops: CDR1 LNHNV, CDR2 YYDKDF (reference sequence). The CDR3 region has the DNA TGTGCCACCAACGAGGGACAGTCAGTAGGCTACACCTTC. Amino acids: CATNEGQSVGYTF.

The CDR3 reads CAISETLQGPYGYTF. CDR3 DNA: TGTGCCATCAGTGAGACCTTACAGGGTCCCTATGGCTACACCTTC. This chain connects TRBV10-3 to TRBJ1-2, with a possible D match to TRBD1 (6 bases). Germline V gene lookup returns CDR1 ENHRY and CDR2 SYGVKD. This CDR3 has 15 amino acids. Trimming removed 2 bases from V and 4 bases from J, with 14 bases in between.

V is TRBV19 and J is TRBJ1-1, with D possibly TRBD1 on 5 matching bases. This CDR3 has 12 residues. Trimming took off 3 bases at V and 7 bases at J, with 9 bases between the two ends. The germline gives CDR1 LNHDA, CDR2 SQIVND (reference sequence). The CDR3 sequence is CASSIRGGEAFF. The DNA for the CDR3 is TGTGCCAGTAGTATTAGGGGAGGTGAAGCTTTCTTT.

The V and J genes are TRBV6-5 and TRBJ1-4, with D maybe TRBD1 (5 bases). The CDR3 consists of 13 residues. V lost 6 bases and J 7 bases, leaving 12 bases between the germline ends. CDR1 and CDR2 from the germline V gene are MNHEY and SVGAGI. The CDR3: CASSGRRVEKLFF. CDR3 sequence (DNA): TGTGCCAGCAGCGGGCGCAGGGTTGAAAAACTGTTTTTT.

This clone was seen only once. V is TRBV5-1 and J is TRBJ2-7, with 8 bases that match TRBD2. Trimming cost V 4 bases and J 5 bases; bases outside gene matches: 8. Germline V lookup: CDR1 SGHRS, CDR2 YFSETQ. This CDR3 comprises 14 residues. CDR3 in amino acids: CASSAGLAAHEQYF. The CDR3 nucleotides are TGCGCCAGCAGCGCCGGACTAGCAGCACACGAGCAGTACTTC. Supplemented by reference TRBV5-1 and TRBJ2-7, the full variable domain reads KAGVTQTPRYLIKTRGQQVTLSCSPISGHRSVSWYQQTPGQGLQFLFEYFSETQRNKGNFPGRFSGRQFSNSRSEMNVSTLELGDSALYLCASSAGLAAHEQYFGPGTRLTVT.

This sequence joins TRBV2 and TRBJ2-7; TRBD1 matches at 10 bases. With V trimmed by 1 base and J by 3 bases, 3 bases remained unmatched. The CDR3 loop spans 15 amino acids. CDR1 is SNHLY and CDR2 is FYNNEI in the germline V gene. This CDR3 reads CASSEGGQGFYEQYF. The CDR3 bases are TGTGCCAGCAGTGAAGGGGGACAGGGGTTCTACGAGCAGTACTTC.

The V and J genes are TRBV7-2 and TRBJ2-3; D gene uncertain. This CDR3 contains 14 residues. V was pared by 5 bases and J by 0 bases, with 9 bases between. Per the germline V gene, CDR1 is SGHTA and CDR2 is FQGNSA. The CDR3 sequence is CASSLTSSTDTQYF. DNA of the CDR3: TGTGCCAGCAGCCTGACTTCTAGCACAGATACGCAGTATTTT. Full variable domain (missing parts from reference TRBV7-2 and TRBJ2-3): GAGVSQSPSNKVTEKGKDVELRCDPISGHTALYWYRQSLGQGLEFLIYFQGNSAPDKSGLPSDRFSAERTGGSVSTLTIQRTQQEDSAVYLCASSLTSSTDTQYFGPGTRLTVL.

This chain links TRBV9 with TRBJ2-7, with 9 bases lining up with TRBD1. J was trimmed by 6 bases and V by 3 bases; bases with no gene match: 4. Looked up from germline, CDR1 is SGDLS and CDR2 is YYNGEE. The CDR3 is made up of 13 amino acids. Written as DNA, the CDR3 is TGTGCCAGCAGCGCCGGGACAGGGTTCGAGCAGTACTTC. Its translation: CASSAGTGFEQYF.

This chain joins TRBV11-2 and TRBJ2-1; possibly TRBD1 for D (5 bases). The germline V gene encodes CDR1 SGHAT and CDR2 FQNNGV. The CDR3 has 13 amino acids. The ends were cut back, 5 bases at V and 5 bases at J, with 10 bases in the middle. The DNA of the CDR3 is TGTGCCAGCAGCCCCAGGGTTAACAATGAGCAGTTCTTC. As protein: CASSPRVNNEQFF.

V and J are TRBV7-8 and TRBJ2-3, with 7 bases fitting TRBD2. This CDR3 is built from 15 residues. V dropped 3 bases and J dropped 3; count of bases not matched to a gene: 6. CDR1 and CDR2 from the germline V gene are SGHVS and FQNEAQ. CDR3 protein: CASSLAGVGTDTQYF. The CDR3 DNA follows: TGTGCCAGCAGCTTGGCGGGAGTTGGTACAGATACGCAGTATTTT.